The rows below give T cell receptor beta chains drawn from one sample of a study of blood T cell repertoires in COVID-19. Clones were read by immunoSEQ multiplex PCR, and TCRdb kept only the in-frame ones, dropping some. The sample lists roughly 200,000 clones; more than 80% were seen once. Sequencing input: peripheral blood. Receptor source: a woman aged 55-70 years with acute or convalescent COVID-19. Both conserved end residues are part of each CDR3. D genes are given only for firm matches. The size of a clone is reported for some rows only, either as once, few or many, or as a class for expanded clones.

TRBD2 | NA | TRBJ2-1 | TRBV9 | TGTGCCAGCAGCACAGGGACTAGCGGGGCGTACAATGAGCAGTTCTTC | CASSTGTSGAYNEQFF
NA | NA | TRBJ2-1 | TRBV12-3/TRBV12-4 | TGTGCCAGCTCCGGACTAACCTACAATGAGCAGTTCTTC | CASSGLTYNEQFF
NA | NA | TRBJ1-2 | TRBV2 | TGTGCCAGCAGTGATATGAGTTATGGCTACACCTTC | CASSDMSYGYTF
NA | NA | TRBJ1-2 | TRBV6-1 | TGTGCCAGCAGTGAAGGGCAGGGGAACTATGGCTACACCTTC | CASSEGQGNYGYTF
TRBD2 | NA | TRBJ2-1 | TRBV24-1 | TGTGCCACCAGTGAAAAGGACACGGGAGGATCCAATGAGCAGTTCTTC | CATSEKDTGGSNEQFF
NA | NA | TRBJ1-1 | TRBV19 | NA | CASSTSVWGGEAFF
TRBD2 | NA | TRBJ2-1 | TRBV6-5 | TGTGCCAGCAGCAAGGGACTAGCGGGAGCAAATGAGCAGTTCTTC | CASSKGLAGANEQFF
NA | NA | TRBJ1-1 | TRBV28 | TGTGCCAGCAGTTTATTACAGGGCTCCTGGAGGACTGAAGCTTTCTTT | CASSLLQGSWRTEAFF
TRBD1 | NA | TRBJ1-2 | TRBV7-9 | TGTGCCAGCAGCTTAACAGGGGGCGCGAGCGGCTACACCTTC | CASSLTGGASGYTF
NA | NA | TRBJ2-1 | TRBV3-1/TRBV3-2 | TGTGCCAGCAGCCCCTATGGGGCGGCCCCCCCCCTTTACAATGAGCAGTTCTTC | CASSPYGAAPPLYNEQFF
NA | NA | TRBJ1-2 | TRBV7-3 | TGTGCCAGCAGCCCACTGGGGTGGGGAGGAGATGGCTACACCTTC | CASSPLGWGGDGYTF
TRBD1 | NA | TRBJ1-1 | TRBV6-5 | TGTGCCAGCGGGGAGGACAGGGGAGCTTTCTTT | CASGEDRGAFF
TRBD1 | many | TRBJ2-3 | TRBV3-1/TRBV3-2 | TGTGCCAGCAGCCGACAGACAGGGGGCCCAGATACGCAGTATTTT | CASSRQTGGPDTQYF
TRBD2 | few | TRBJ2-3 | TRBV5-4 | TGTGCCAGCAGCTTGATGAGCGGGAGTTCTACAGATACGCAGTATTTT | CASSLMSGSSTDTQYF
TRBD2 | NA | TRBJ2-5 | TRBV3-1/TRBV3-2 | TGTGCCAGCAGCCAAGTGAGACTAGCGGGAGGGGAGACCCAGTACTTC | CASSQVRLAGGETQYF
NA | NA | TRBJ1-5 | TRBV30 | TGTGCCTGGAGTGAGGAGAACAATCAGCCCCAGCATTTT | CAWSEENNQPQHF
NA | NA | TRBJ1-1 | TRBV19 | TGTGCCAGTAGTATAGGGACAGTCGTTGAAGCTTTCTTT | CASSIGTVVEAFF